This T cell receptor (beta chain) was documented in a study of cytomegalovirus exposure and HLA in healthy donors (dated by TCRdb to the late 2010s). Regarding the complete study: An earlier analysis of 587 of the donors reported roughly 300 Gb of sequence data and 100 million to 130 million unique TCR beta sequences from roughly 180 million T cells. A later genetic analysis used genome-wide SNP genotypes for about three fifths of the 666 donors, treating that subset as a discovery cohort. The study aimed to test whether signatures of past pathogen exposure could be identified by cataloging public T cell receptors. Among the approximately 400 genotyped donors, about 85% belonged to the genetic ancestry cluster associated with self-reported Caucasian donors. A few DR-DQ haplotypes were treated as single units for association and clustering because of strong linkage in the cohort. To predict cytomegalovirus infection status, the study brought together high-throughput TCR immunosequencing, statistical association of individual TCRs with disease status, and machine learning. Donor age, sex, ethnicity and CMV serostatus were collected together with the repertoire data. The study used immunosequencing to profile the T cell repertoires of approximately 650 subjects and linked those repertoires to cytomegalovirus serostatus. The number of donors typed differed by locus, with about 629-630 for A, B, C, DRB1 and DQB1, roughly 520 for DQA1, 600 to 610 for DPA1, and some 440 for DPB1. Along with the roughly 710-subject first cohort, a separate validation cohort of over a hundred different subjects was used. All discovery cohort repertoires had been generated on a single sequencing platform. In an earlier analysis of 587 of the donors, high-throughput TCR beta sequencing was used to judge whether each TCR beta V gene segment behaved as functional or pseudogenic. HLA typing covered class I and class II loci at four-digit resolution. Among 398 genotyped donors of the cohort, an average of about 240,000 unique TCR beta nucleotide sequences were sequenced per donor, around a sixth of them non-productive. To study patterns of TCR occurrence, a later analysis re-analyzed previously published TCR beta repertoires from 666 donors and added high-resolution HLA genotyping. Rather than drawing on any new phenotypic data, the later analysis identified candidate immune exposures from TCR beta sequences and the way those sequences occurred across donors. An early release covering 550 to 700 HLA-typed donors comprised 250 to 350 gigabases of sequencing data and approximately 85 million unique TCR sequences. The paper's findings and limits, for the study overall: In a later analysis, around 17,000 TCR beta sequences were associated with specific HLA alleles at a false discovery rate of 0.05. Some IMGT-functional V segments, including TRBV6-2 and TRBV6-3, could not be told apart with the 87-base-pair reads, so those segments were excluded. A total of 150 to 200 TCR beta chains were listed by the study as associated with cytomegalovirus. When HLA alleles, especially DR and DQ, strongly co-occurred, TCR associations were difficult to assign to individual alleles. In this cohort, only TCR beta chains were sequenced, and detectable features were limited by the absence of alpha or paired-chain data. Several of the top co-occurrence clusters appeared to be linked to parvovirus B19, influenza, CMV and Epstein-Barr virus, according to a later analysis. In an earlier analysis of a few hundred of the donors, most TCR beta V segments were observed in productive rearrangements about 87% or about 30% of the time, broadly matching IMGT annotations. The earlier analysis of some 540 of the donors excluded 15 to 20 rarely observed V segments, including chromosome 9 orphons, because counts were too low. For the cohort, immune exposure information was limited to CMV serostatus. Compared with the approximately 710-donor mean, donors in an Asian-associated ancestry cluster had fewer N-insertions in productive TCRs, according to a later genetic analysis. In a later genetic analysis, a missense DCLRE1C variant was associated with V-gene and J-gene trimming of TCR beta chains, and the association was replicated in an independent cohort. The classifier was reported to diagnose cytomegalovirus status with high specificity and sensitivity in both the original cohort and the validation cohort. A cluster of highly shared sequence variants was judged likely to be a technical artifact of the sequencing pipeline. Because HLA typing was unavailable for some donors at each locus, only the typed subset was used in association tests. The presence/absence analyses assumed that sequencing depth was roughly uniform across donors, and that assumption may not be true. Most TCR sequences were observed very rarely across donors, whereas some public TCRs were present in many individuals. According to a later analysis, TCR association rates differed among HLA loci, with DRB1 alleles showing the most associated TCRs and HLA-C alleles showing the fewest. In a later analysis, HLA-associated TCR beta chains were found to be more clonally expanded and to have lower generation probabilities than equally common non-associated chains. The authors suggested that the approach could potentially be extended to other disease states and immunological phenotypes. A further reported finding was that TCR beta sequences accurately predicted the HLA-A and HLA-B alleles for most subjects in the first cohort. Correlated functional status among segregating V segments might reflect linkage disequilibrium, but an unknown experimental factor could not be ruled out. In vitro tests confirmed that a few of the cytomegalovirus-associated TCR beta chains recognize cytomegalovirus antigens. In a later analysis, most CMV-associated TCR beta chains were found to appear HLA-restricted, with HLA associations seemingly driven largely by CMV exposure.

Trimming costs V 4 bases and J 3 bases, and their ends lie 10 bases apart. The germline V gene yields SGHAT for CDR1 and FQNNGV for CDR2. The CDR3 starts with the cysteine, ends with the phenylalanine, and has 13 residues. Only the CDR3 region is kept as DNA, spanning 39 bases read in frame from base 1. This clone was observed a single time. Its antigen is currently not known. Per-base quality was not reported, and no clone a single base away is much larger than it. The receptor library was made with the immunoSEQ multiplex PCR assay. The multiplex PCR relied on a mix of 60 forward primers for TCR Vbeta segments and 13 reverse primers for TCR Jbeta segments. Amplification of the CDR3 region of rearranged TCR beta genes was performed with a multiplex PCR assay on genomic DNA. The amplified TCR beta libraries were sequenced on the Illumina HiSeq System as 87-base-pair reads. Under the source paper's analysis protocol: In a later analysis, about 80 million unique TCR beta chains were counted across the 666 repertoires, and roughly 9.9 million of these chains were shared by at least two donors. To remove PCR and sequencing errors, raw reads were error-corrected and collapsed into unique sequences using a nearest-neighbor algorithm that merged closely related sequences. Alignment of CDR3 sequences to IMGT reference sequences was used to assign V, D and J gene segments. For a sequence to be retained, a match of at least six nucleotides was required to both a V gene segment and a J gene segment. A rearrangement counted as productive if the CDR3 had no stop codons and remained in frame with V and J, and every other rearrangement counted as non-productive. Following IMGT convention, CDR3 was defined as the stretch from the second conserved V-encoded cysteine to the conserved J-encoded phenylalanine. The earlier analysis of about 560 of the donors excluded any sequence lacking an unambiguous match to a single V gene segment. An earlier analysis of 587 of the donors called V segments functional above 56.7% productive rearrangements and segregating when the between-donor standard deviation exceeded 5%. To diagnose cytomegalovirus status from the catalog of TCR beta chain sequences, a statistical classification framework was built. A later analysis assigned V and J genes by comparing TCR nucleotide sequences with IMGT/GENE-DB human TR gene sequences. Using the TCRdist pipeline, a later analysis assigned CDR3 sequences along with most-parsimonious VDJ recombination scenarios. In a later analysis, every TCR beta chain was defined by the combination of its CDR3 amino acid sequence and its V-gene family, and reads without a unique V-gene family were dropped. A later analysis removed nearly 600 highly shared, low-generation-probability nucleotide sequences to deal with suspected cross-contamination and a sequencing artifact. A later analysis calculated a clonal expansion index for each public chain from normalized within-repertoire ranks of inferred template counts. A later analysis computed generation probabilities with a VDJ recombination model fitted to out-of-frame rearrangements, and checked the results against IGoR. Hypergeometric tests were used in a later analysis to score TCR-TCR, TCR-HLA and TCR-CMV co-occurrence, with a repertoire-size bias correction applied to the TCR pairs. In a later analysis, false discovery rates were estimated by permuting HLA or CMV assignments 20 times. In a later analysis, co-occurring TCRs were grouped using DBSCAN, and TCRdist sequence similarity was added for clustering within HLA-allele-positive subsets. Repertoires with fewer than 30,000 or more than 120,000 public chains, plus five repertoires with anomalous nucleotide sharing, were excluded from co-occurrence clustering. TCRdb holds this immuneACCESS table with in-frame rearrangements only. Some clones are missing; in checked studies, unresolved V genes explain under half, and the rest has no known cause. V, J and clone size are taken as reported in that table, and D and trimming were inferred from the DNA itself. Here the sample has 180,000 or so clones; 70% to 85% occur a single time. About 1.5% of the sample comes from the top ten.

The cohort comprised some 680 healthy bone marrow donors. At the time of sampling, every cohort member was nominally healthy, though immune exposures that went unrecorded were likely present. The donor was CMV seronegative and belonged to the group of more than 300 seronegative cohort members. A peripheral blood sample was provided by each donor, and peripheral blood mononuclear cells were used for TCR beta sequencing. Genomic DNA was extracted from the blood cell samples with the Qiagen DNeasy Blood Extraction Kit. Material: PBMCs. This sequence was found in a man aged 18 to 35 in good health and CMV-seronegative. The chain is made from TRBV11-2 and TRBJ2-7; D gene: possibly TRBD1, on 6 matching bases. Read as DNA, the sequence is TGTGCCAGCAGCTACAGGGCTAGCTACGAGCAGTACTTC. Translated, it reads CASSYRASYEQYF.